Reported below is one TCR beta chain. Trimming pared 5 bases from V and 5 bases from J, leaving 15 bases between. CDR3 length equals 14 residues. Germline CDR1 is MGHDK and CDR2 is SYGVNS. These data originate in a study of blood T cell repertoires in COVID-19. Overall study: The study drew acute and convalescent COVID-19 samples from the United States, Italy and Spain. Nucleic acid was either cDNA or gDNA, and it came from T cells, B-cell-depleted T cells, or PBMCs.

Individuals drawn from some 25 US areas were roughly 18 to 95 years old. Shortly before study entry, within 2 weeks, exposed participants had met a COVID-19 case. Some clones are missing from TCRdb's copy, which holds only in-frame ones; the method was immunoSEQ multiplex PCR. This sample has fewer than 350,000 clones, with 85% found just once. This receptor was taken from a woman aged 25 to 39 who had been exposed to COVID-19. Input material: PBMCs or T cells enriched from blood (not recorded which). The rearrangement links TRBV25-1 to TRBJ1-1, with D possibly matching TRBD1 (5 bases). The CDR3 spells CASSPPEGRTEAFF. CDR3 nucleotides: TGTGCCAGCAGTCCCCCAGAGGGGAGGACTGAAGCTTTCTTT.